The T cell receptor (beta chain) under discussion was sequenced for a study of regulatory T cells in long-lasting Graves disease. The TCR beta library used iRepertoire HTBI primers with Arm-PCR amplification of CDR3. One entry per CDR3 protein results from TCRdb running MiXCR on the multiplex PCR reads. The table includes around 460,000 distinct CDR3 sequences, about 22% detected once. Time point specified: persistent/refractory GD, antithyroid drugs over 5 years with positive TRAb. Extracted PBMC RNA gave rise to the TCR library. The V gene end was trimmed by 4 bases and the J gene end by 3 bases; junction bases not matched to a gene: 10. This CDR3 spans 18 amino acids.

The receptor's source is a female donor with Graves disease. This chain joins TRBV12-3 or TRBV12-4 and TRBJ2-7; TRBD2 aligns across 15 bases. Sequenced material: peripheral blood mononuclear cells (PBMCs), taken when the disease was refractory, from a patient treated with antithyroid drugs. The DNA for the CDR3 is TGTGCCAGCAGTTCCCGGGGGACTAGCGGGAGGAACTTCTACGAGCAGTACTTC. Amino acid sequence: CASSSRGTSGRNFYEQYF.